This TCR beta chain was identified during a study of human T cells and chemical hapten exposure. Background on the study: TCR yield per sample varied, mainly due to pooled library volumes.

Study-wide results and limits: Once DPC sensitization occurred, TCRs above 1 in 1000 frequency showed no change.

Time point of the sample: healthy volunteer bleed at 6 weeks. Total RNA was isolated from unfractionated whole blood. Points on this clonotype: Its specificity is not known.

This CDR3 spans 15 amino acids. Germline assignment: CDR1 SGHNT and CDR2 YYREEE (reference sequence). J lost 4 bases, V lost 3 bases, and 6 bases had no gene match. The study's library attached unique molecular identifiers to single cDNA molecules. Per the original data handling: A per-sample median of roughly 97,000 TCRs was observed, with a range of about 20,000 to 700,000. TCRdb recomputed calls from the RACE reads with MiXCR, one row per CDR3 protein. TCRdb, not the authors, supplied the V and J calls. The data contain some 65,000 distinct CDR3 sequences, about 5.7% of them singletons. The sequencing input was whole blood. This rearrangement joins TRBV5-4 to TRBJ2-5; 10 nucleotides line up with TRBD1. The TCR comes from a female donor in good health. Some clones in this sample may be carry-over from other donors' samples. CDR3 amino acids: CASSSTGGLGETQYF. The CDR3 coding sequence is TGTGCCAGCAGCTCGACAGGGGGCCTAGGAGAGACCCAGTACTTC.